These T cell receptor beta chains were read from a single sample in a study of blood T cell repertoires in COVID-19. Repertoires were generated with immunoSEQ multiplex PCR, while TCRdb's copy carries only in-frame clones and drops some. In the table there are about 120,000 clones, around three quarters of which are singletons. Material for sequencing was peripheral blood. The receptor set was obtained from a woman between 55 and 75 years old with acute or convalescent COVID-19. Both conserved end residues are part of each CDR3. D genes are given only for firm matches. Part of the rows lack a size; the others show once, few, many or a class for expanded clones.

>TRBV3-1/TRBV3-2|-|-|TRBJ1-2
CASSQRVRRDGYTF
TGTGCCAGCAGCCAGAGGGTTCGAAGGGATGGCTACACCTTC
>TRBV6-1|-|-|TRBJ1-2
CASSEVLGNYGYTF
TGTGCCAGCAGTGAAGTCCTGGGCAACTATGGCTACACCTTC
>TRBV9|TRBD2|few|TRBJ2-3
CASSPLTSGGTFTDTQYF
TGTGCCAGCAGCCCCCTGACTAGCGGGGGGACCTTCACAGATACGCAGTATTTT
>TRBV5-1|-|-|TRBJ2-7
CASSPGTGSYEQYF
TGCGCCAGCAGTCCCGGGACTGGGTCTTACGAGCAGTACTTC
>TRBV7-6|-|-|TRBJ1-2
CASSLDAGYGYTF
TGTGCCAGCAGCTTAGACGCGGGGTATGGCTACACCTTC
>TRBV10-3|-|few|TRBJ1-5
CAISPWGGRSNQPQHF
TGTGCCATCAGCCCGTGGGGGGGGAGGAGCAATCAGCCCCAGCATTTT
>TRBV14|-|once|TRBJ1-6
CASSKGSIRGNYNSPLHF
TGTGCCAGCAGCAAGGGGTCCATCAGGGGCAACTATAATTCACCCCTCCACTTT
>TRBV2|-|few|TRBJ2-1
CASTRNYNEQFF
TGTGCCAGCACCAGAAACTACAATGAGCAGTTCTTC
>TRBV19|-|-|TRBJ1-1
CASSIRGDGNTEAFF
TGTGCCAGTAGTATACGGGGGGACGGGAACACTGAAGCTTTCTTT
>TRBV9|-|once|TRBJ1-2
CASERVTPGYGYTF
TGTGCCAGCGAGAGGGTGACCCCCGGATATGGCTACACCTTC
>TRBV7-3|TRBD2|-|TRBJ2-3
CASSPGLASDTQYF
TGTGCCAGCAGCCCAGGACTAGCGAGCGATACGCAGTATTTT
>TRBV9|-|-|TRBJ2-3
CASSKGLTSTDTQYF
TGTGCCAGCAGCAAAGGACTCACTAGCACAGATACGCAGTATTTT
>TRBV6-2/TRBV6-3|TRBD1|-|TRBJ2-1
CASSATGVRGHEQFF
TGTGCCAGCAGTGCGACAGGGGTAAGGGGGCATGAGCAGTTCTTC
>TRBV29-1|-|-|TRBJ1-1
CSASGNSEAFF
TGCAGCGCGTCAGGGAATTCGGAAGCTTTCTTT
>TRBV27|TRBD1|-|TRBJ1-5
CASSDTTGTDSNQPQHF
TGTGCCAGCAGCGACACCACCGGGACAGATAGCAATCAGCCCCAGCATTTT
>TRBV19|-|-|TRBJ1-3
CASTGGPGNTIYF
TGTGCCAGTACCGGGGGGCCTGGAAACACCATATATTTT